A single sample gave rise to the 8 T cell receptor beta chains below, sequenced in a study of molecular identifiers for immune sequencing clone quantification. TCRdb used MiXCR to reprocess the PCR reads, holding one entry per CDR3 protein. The sample lists about 54,000 distinct CDR3 sequences; almost 25% were seen once. The sequencing sample was made of naive CD8+ T cells from blood, with Jurkat cell RNA spiked in. Described subset: FACS-sorted CD8+CD4-CCR7+CD45RA+ naive T cells. These receptors were taken from a human donor in good health. Some libraries in this study had Jurkat cell RNA spiked in.

Ten or more counts support this clonotype. V gene TRBV7-6 combines with J gene TRBJ2-5, with TRBD2 as a possible D gene (6 bases). V lost 4 bases to trimming and J lost 5 bases, with 17 bases between them. The CDR3 runs 15 residues. Per germline, CDR1 SGHVS and CDR2 FNYEAQ. CDR3 region: CASSSTSLSEETQYF. The DNA of the CDR3 is TGTGCCAGCAGCTCGACTAGTCTCTCAGAGGAGACCCAGTACTTC.

A note on this clonotype: A much larger clonotype is one base distant, so this may be a read error. The chain recombines TRBV27 with TRBJ1-5, with a weak D call TRBD1 (5 bases). V was cut by 2 bases and J by 5 bases, with 10 bases left in between. CDR3 length: 14 residues. Germline-derived CDR1 and CDR2 are MNHEY and SMNVEV (reference sequence). The CDR3 spells CASSLRGVDQPQHF. The CDR3 nucleotides are TGTGCCAGCAGTTTAAGAGGGGTCGATCAGCCCCAGCATTTT.

This clonotype was found a few times. The rearrangement joins TRBV3-1 to TRBJ2-5; the match to TRBD2 covers 8 bases. The CDR3 spans 12 residues. Germline V gene data show CDR1 as LGHDT and CDR2 as YNNKEL (reference sequence). V gave up 7 bases and J gave up 3 bases; unmatched junction bases: 1. CDR3 sequence (DNA): TGTGCCAGCACCGGGGGGGAAGAGACCCAGTACTTC. Translation gives CASTGGEETQYF.

This rearrangement joins TRBV2 to TRBJ2-5, with D unclear. The length of the CDR3 is 15 residues. V was shortened by 2 bases and J by 2 bases, with 12 bases between the two germline ends. The germline CDR1 and CDR2 sequences are SNHLY and FYNNEI. The CDR3 bases are TGTGCCAGCAGTGAACCCCAGCCGCTTCAAGAGACCCAGTACTTC. It codes for CASSEPQPLQETQYF.

As for this clonotype: A much larger clone lies one base from this, so it may be a read error. The conserved final phenylalanine or tryptophan is absent from the CDR3, which likely points to a read error. This chain links TRBV19 with TRBJ1-1, with 7 bases that match TRBD1. With V trimmed by 6 bases and J by 4 bases, 11 bases remained unmatched. In germline, CDR1 is LNHDA, CDR2 SQIVND (reference sequence). The CDR3 spans 15 residues. This CDR3 is CASRRRGQPGTEAFC. The CDR3, as DNA: TGTGCCAGTAGAAGAAGGGGACAGCCGGGCACTGAAGCTTTCTGT.

Many counts were recorded for this clonotype. V usage is TRBV2 and J usage is TRBJ1-2; TRBD1 might be the D (5 bases). V was cut by 5 bases and J by 1 base, with 14 bases left in between. This CDR3 region has 15 residues. Germline CDR1 reads SNHLY; CDR2 reads FYNNEI. The DNA for the CDR3 is TGTGCCAGCAGTTTCGACAGCCCCGTTAACTATGGCTACACCTTC. Its translation: CASSFDSPVNYGYTF.

In regard to this clonotype: This may arise from a read error, as a much more abundant clone is one base away. CDR3 loop: CASSIGRESDTRYF. The CDR3 DNA is TGTGCCAGTAGTATCGGCCGGGAGTCGGATACGCGGTATTTT. The chain has TRBV19 and TRBJ2-3; TRBD2 might be the D (6 bases). Germline V CDR1 and CDR2: LNHDA, SQIVND (reference sequence). CDR3 size: 14 residues. The variable domain in full, with the rest retrieved from reference TRBV19 and TRBJ2-3, is DGGITQSPKYLFRKEGQNVTLSCEQNLNHDAMYWYRQDPGQGLRLIYYSQIVNDFQKGDIAEGYSVSREKKESFPLTVTSAQKNPTAFYLCASSIGRESDTRYFGPGTRLTVL.

This clonotype has ten or more counts. The chain joins TRBV5-5 to TRBJ1-1; D call uncertain. This CDR3 has 13 amino acids. Germline values: CDR1 SGHKS, CDR2 YYEKEE (reference sequence). V lost 1 base and J lost 2, with 6 bases in between. The CDR3 sequence is CASSLWFNTEAFF. CDR3 DNA: TGTGCCAGCAGCTTGTGGTTTAACACTGAAGCTTTCTTT.